Sequencing of this T cell receptor (beta chain) was carried out in a study of T cell responses to AZD1222 COVID-19 vaccine. The CDR3 has 15 amino acids. Germline CDR1 SGHTA, CDR2 FQGTGA. Trimming cost V 8 bases and J 4 bases; bases outside gene matches: 10. Libraries were prepared by immunoSEQ multiplex PCR; TCRdb keeps only in-frame clonotypes and omits some of them. The sample has 150,000 or so clones, more than 75% seen once. This clone was picked up a small number of times. Here the sequenced sample was peripheral blood, taken 28 days after the second AZD1222 dose. This TCR was sampled from an adult who received the AZD1222 COVID-19 vaccine. J is TRBJ2-1 and V is TRBV7-3, with 8 bases that match TRBD1. CDR3 loop: CASASPGQVYNEQFF. CDR3 DNA sequence: TGTGCCAGCGCCTCTCCGGGACAGGTGTACAATGAGCAGTTCTTC.